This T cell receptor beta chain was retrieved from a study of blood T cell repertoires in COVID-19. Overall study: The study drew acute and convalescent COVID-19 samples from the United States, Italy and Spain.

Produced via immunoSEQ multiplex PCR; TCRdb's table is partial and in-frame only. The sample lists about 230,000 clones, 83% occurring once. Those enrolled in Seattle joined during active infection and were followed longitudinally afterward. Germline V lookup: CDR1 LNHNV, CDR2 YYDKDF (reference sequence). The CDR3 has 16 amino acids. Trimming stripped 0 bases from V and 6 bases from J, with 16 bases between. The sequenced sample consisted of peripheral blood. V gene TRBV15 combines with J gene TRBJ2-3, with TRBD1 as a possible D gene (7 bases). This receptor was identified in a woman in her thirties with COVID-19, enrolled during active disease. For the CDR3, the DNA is TGTGCCACCAGCAGAGATCGGGGCAGGGGGGCGGATACGCAGTATTTT. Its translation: CATSRDRGRGADTQYF.